This TCR beta chain is drawn from a study of Graves' ophthalmopathy and Graves' hyperthyroidism. The study, taken as a whole, reports: The majority of expanded thyroid clonotypes above 0.001 frequency also occurred in blood. Ophthalmopathy could be told apart from stable hyperthyroidism by a 13-signature model (around 85% sensitivity, approximately 81% specificity).

Beta-chain TCR CDR3 regions were amplified from RNA transcripts. RT-PCR with HTBI primers came first, then second-round multiplex PCR. A single record per CDR3 protein comes from TCRdb applying MiXCR to the multiplex PCR reads. The sample has about 700,000 distinct CDR3 sequences; roughly two fifths are singletons. Ten or more counts support this clonotype. As yet, its antigen is unknown. Relative to the germline gene, one junction end is altered; a read error may explain this. Germline CDR1 is ENHRY and CDR2 is SYGVKD. This CDR3 has 13 amino acids. Ophthalmopathy donors showed moderate-to-severe activity, CAS ≥3, NOSPECS ≥4 and a duration under 3 months. Other autoimmune diseases, uncontrolled infections, pregnancy and lactation each led to patient exclusion.

This receptor was taken from an adult man with Graves' ophthalmopathy. V usage is TRBV10-3 and J usage is TRBJ1-2; D unclear. Sequencing used peripheral blood. CDR3 sequence: CASSYGQAWGYTF. The DNA for the CDR3 is TGTGCCAGCAGTTACGGGCAGGCTTGGGGCTACACCTTC.